This passage covers 18 T cell receptor beta chains from one sample sequenced in a study of T cell responses to AZD1222 COVID-19 vaccine. Profiling relied on immunoSEQ multiplex PCR, and the TCRdb table lists in-frame clones only, not all of them. The sample yields 70,000 to 95,000 clones, 85% to 90% seen once. Sequences were derived from peripheral blood, sampled on day 0 of MenACWY control vaccination. Receptors were obtained from an adult in good health.

The chain employs TRBV10-2 and TRBJ2-3; D not certain. CDR1 WSHSY and CDR2 SAAADI come from the germline V gene. V was clipped by 3 bases and J by 0 bases, with 13 bases between them. This CDR3 contains 16 residues. The CDR3 region is CASSDTSMGSTDTQYF. CDR3 in DNA: TGCGCCAGCAGTGATACTTCCATGGGGAGCACAGATACGCAGTATTTT.

V and J are TRBV11-2 and TRBJ1-3; D is possibly TRBD1 (6 bases). The V end lost 5 bases, the J end lost 2 bases, and 10 bases lay between the germline ends. Germline values: CDR1 SGHAT, CDR2 FQNNGV. This CDR3 comprises 14 residues. CDR3 loop: CASSRTVAGNTIYF. CDR3 sequence (DNA): TGTGCCAGCAGCCGGACAGTTGCTGGAAACACCATATATTTT.

This chain connects TRBV6-2 or TRBV6-3 to TRBJ2-7, with D perhaps matching TRBD2 (8 bases). The germline gives CDR1 MNHEY, CDR2 SVGEGT. Trimming removed 2 bases from V and 0 bases from J, with 23 bases in between. This CDR3 contains 19 residues. DNA for the CDR3: TGTGCCAGCAGTTACGGAGGGGGCGCGATAGCGGGGTTCTCCTACGAGCAGTACTTC. It encodes CASSYGGGAIAGFSYEQYF.

This chain links TRBV6-2 or TRBV6-3 with TRBJ1-3; D may be TRBD1 (5 bases). V shed 1 base and J shed 1 base, with 8 bases lying between them. This CDR3 is 15 amino acids long. Germline V gene lookup returns CDR1 MNHEY and CDR2 SVGEGT. CDR3 amino acids: CASSYFPGSGNTIYF. The CDR3 region has the DNA TGTGCCAGCAGTTACTTTCCAGGGTCTGGAAACACCATATATTTT.

The gene calls are TRBV9 and TRBJ2-1; a possible D gene is TRBD2 (6 bases). From germline, CDR1 is SGDLS and CDR2 YYNGEE. CDR3 length: 16 residues. Trimming left V 4 bases short and J 4 bases short, with 18 bases between. For the CDR3, the DNA is TGTGCCAGCAGCAGGTGGGGGGAGACTTATTACAATGAGCAGTTCTTC. It specifies CASSRWGETYYNEQFF.

The chain uses TRBV5-4 and TRBJ1-4; D is ambiguous. V gave up 4 bases and J gave up 8 bases, with 18 bases separating them. The CDR3 contains 15 residues. Germline V gives CDR1 SGHNT, CDR2 YYREEE (reference sequence). DNA for the CDR3: TGTGCCAGCAGCCCGTTAGGGCCCTCGAACGAAAAACTGTTTTTT. Its protein product is CASSPLGPSNEKLFF.

The chain couples TRBV27 to TRBJ1-2, with D possibly matching TRBD1 (5 bases). V was trimmed by 0 bases and J by 2 bases, leaving 7 bases between them. The CDR3 runs to 14 residues. Germline CDR1 and CDR2: MNHEY and SMNVEV (reference sequence). The CDR3 protein is CASSLSGRNYGYTF. CDR3 nucleotides: TGTGCCAGCAGTTTATCGGGGCGCAACTATGGCTACACCTTC.

This chain uses TRBV6-2 or TRBV6-3 with TRBJ1-3, with D uncertain. The CDR3 spans 14 residues. Germline V gene sequence: CDR1 MNHEY, CDR2 SVGEGT. V was cut by 5 bases and J by 0 bases, with 8 bases left in between. The DNA for the CDR3 is TGTGCCAGCAGTAGAGGTCACTCTGGAAACACCATATATTTT. As protein: CASSRGHSGNTIYF.

The rearrangement joins TRBV5-1 to TRBJ2-7; D might be TRBD1 (6 bases). The CDR3 has 15 amino acids. Per the germline V gene, CDR1 is SGHRS and CDR2 is YFSETQ. The V and J ends lost 4 bases and 2 bases respectively, with 16 bases between them. The DNA for the CDR3 is TGCGCCAGCAGCGGCGAAGGACAGTTTACCTACGAGCAGTACTTC. Amino acids: CASSGEGQFTYEQYF.

The chain uses TRBV7-2 and TRBJ2-7; 7 bases match TRBD2. The germline V gene has CDR1 SGHTA and CDR2 FQGNSA. V lost 1 base and J lost 7; bases outside the gene matches: 10. This CDR3 spans 15 amino acids. CDR3 sequence (DNA): TGTGCCAGCAGCTTAGTCGCCGGGGGGAGCGGGGAGCAGTACTTC. The encoded protein is CASSLVAGGSGEQYF.

The V and J genes are TRBV5-1 and TRBJ1-2, with D tentatively TRBD1 (5 bases). The CDR3 has 15 residues. The germline CDR1 and CDR2 sequences are SGHRS and YFSETQ. The ends were cut back, 7 bases at V and 8 bases at J, with 24 bases in the middle. The CDR3 spells CASSETVGSPRGYTF. DNA of the CDR3: TGCGCCAGCTCCGAGACAGTCGGCTCACCGCGCGGCTACACCTTC.

This chain uses TRBV7-2 with TRBJ1-1, with no clear D. This CDR3 has 15 residues. With 6 bases removed from V and 3 bases from J, the gap between germline ends came to 17 bases. From germline, CDR1 is SGHTA and CDR2 FQGNSA. The CDR3 here is CASSSEAGWDTEAFF. The CDR3 nucleotides are TGTGCCAGCAGTAGCGAGGCAGGATGGGACACTGAAGCTTTCTTT.

The chain carries TRBV7-8 and TRBJ2-2; 8 nucleotides line up with TRBD2. Per the germline V gene, CDR1 is SGHVS and CDR2 is FQNEAQ. J gave up 4 bases and V 5 bases, and 9 bases lay outside the gene matches. This CDR3 spans 16 amino acids. CDR3 protein: CASSPKRERSTGELFF. In DNA form, the CDR3 reads TGTGCCAGCAGCCCCAAGCGGGAGAGGAGCACCGGGGAGCTGTTTTTT.

This clone was seen once. The chain uses TRBV7-2 and TRBJ2-1; D gene uncertain. Germline V gene lookup returns CDR1 SGHTA and CDR2 FQGNSA. The CDR3 runs to 14 residues. The germline V and J ends were trimmed by 4 bases and 8 bases, with 15 bases remaining between them. In DNA, the CDR3 is TGTGCCAGCAGCTCGGGTCTTCCGACGGATGAGCAGTTCTTC. Its translation: CASSSGLPTDEQFF.

V gene TRBV2 combines with J gene TRBJ2-1, with 7 bases aligning to TRBD1. The CDR3 has 13 residues. Losses at the gene ends were 4 bases for V and 7 bases for J; bases not matched to a gene: 4. Per germline, CDR1 SNHLY and CDR2 FYNNEI. The CDR3 sequence is CASSAQGRNEQFF. The CDR3 DNA is TGTGCCAGCAGTGCACAGGGGCGGAATGAGCAGTTCTTC.

The chain joins TRBV9 to TRBJ2-1; possibly TRBD1 for D (5 bases). The length of the CDR3 is 15 residues. Germline V lookup: CDR1 SGDLS, CDR2 YYNGEE. The germline V and J ends were trimmed by 2 bases and 5 bases, with 14 bases remaining between them. CDR3: CASSVIGQTDNEQFF. The CDR3 DNA is TGTGCCAGCAGCGTTATCGGTCAGACAGACAATGAGCAGTTCTTC.

As for this clone: Different DNA sequences within this sample yield the same CDR3. V is TRBV11-2 and J is TRBJ1-1; a possible D gene is TRBD1 (5 bases). Looked up from germline, CDR1 is SGHAT and CDR2 is FQNNGV. The length of the CDR3 is 12 residues. The V end lost 5 bases, the J end lost 5 bases, and 9 bases lay between the germline ends. The CDR3 sequence is CASSPGGTEAFF. The DNA for the CDR3 is TGTGCCAGCAGCCCCGGGGGAACTGAAGCTTTCTTT.

The table lists this clone with a few counts. The V gene is TRBV6-6, the J gene TRBJ1-6, with 8 bases lining up with TRBD1. Trimming took 6 bases from V and 7 from J; bases not matched to a gene: 11. CDR3 length equals 16 residues. Germline values: CDR1 MNHNY, CDR2 SVGAGI (reference sequence). CDR3 region: CASSQRQGRKNSPLHF. CDR3 DNA: TGTGCCAGCAGCCAAAGACAGGGGCGGAAAAATTCACCCCTCCACTTT.